A single sample gave rise to the 32 T cell receptor beta chains below, sequenced in a study of yellow fever vaccine responses in identical twins. TCRdb recomputed calls from the RT-PCR reads with MiXCR, one row per CDR3 protein. There are about 20,000 distinct CDR3 sequences in the sample; approximately 70% occur only once, and about 2.7% lies in the top ten. The source was T cells from blood (PBMCs), unsorted or a sorted subset (not recorded which), collected before or after yellow fever vaccination (not recorded which). Source of these receptors: a woman aged 18-30 years who received the yellow fever vaccine.

The CDR3 sequence: CASGTSGRGNEQFF. The CDR3 nucleotides are TGTGCCAGCGGCACTAGCGGGAGGGGCAATGAGCAGTTCTTC. This chain joins TRBV11-2 and TRBJ2-1, with 13 bases fitting TRBD2. The CDR3 has 14 residues. V dropped 8 bases and J dropped 6; count of bases not matched to a gene: 4. CDR1 is SGHAT and CDR2 is FQNNGV in the germline V gene.

This clonotype was detected a few times. This sequence joins TRBV27 and TRBJ2-7; D is possibly TRBD2 (5 bases). The V end was cut by 6 bases, the J end by 3 bases, with 12 bases between. The CDR3 has 13 residues. Looked up from germline, CDR1 is MNHEY and CDR2 is SMNVEV (reference sequence). The CDR3, as DNA: TGTGCCAGCAGGCCGGGATTACTCTACGAGCAGTACTTC. This codes for CASRPGLLYEQYF.

This chain connects TRBV11-3 to TRBJ2-1, with 8 bases identical to TRBD2. CDR3 length: 13 amino acids. Germline V gene lookup returns CDR1 SGHNT and CDR2 YENEEA. V lost 6 bases, J lost 8 bases, and 6 bases stayed unmatched. In DNA, the CDR3 is TGTGCCAGCAGGCGGACTAGCTTCGATGAGCAGTTCTTC. Encoded protein: CASRRTSFDEQFF.

The chain carries TRBV23-1 and TRBJ1-2, with TRBD1 as a possible D gene (5 bases). TRBV23-1 is placed among ORFs of uncertain function. The CDR3 is made up of 17 amino acids. V was shortened by 7 bases and J by 4 bases, with 25 bases between the two germline ends. The DNA of the CDR3 is TGCGCCAGCATACCAAAAATCGAGGGCAGGGAAGTCTATGGCTACACCTTC. As protein: CASIPKIEGREVYGYTF.

The chain links TRBV6-1 to TRBJ1-3, with D possibly TRBD1 on 5 matching bases. The CDR3 has 18 residues. Germline-derived CDR1 and CDR2 are MNHNS and SASEGT. V lost 6 bases, J lost 0 bases, and 21 bases lay in between. The CDR3 protein is CASSKSQNTGSSGNTIYF. CDR3 DNA: TGTGCCAGCAGCAAGTCCCAAAATACAGGAAGCTCTGGAAACACCATATATTTT.

The chain has TRBV11-1 and TRBJ2-3; either TRBD1 or TRBD2 may fit D (5 bases each). V lost 0 bases and J 5 bases, leaving 24 bases between the germline ends. Germline CDR1 reads SGHAT; CDR2 reads FQDESV (reference sequence). This CDR3 is 19 amino acids long. The CDR3: CASSLAPGTADLLGDTQYF. CDR3 sequence (DNA): TGTGCCAGCAGCTTAGCCCCTGGGACGGCCGATTTATTAGGAGATACGCAGTATTTT.

The V and J genes are TRBV4-3 and TRBJ2-7; D not resolved. The CDR3 is 12 amino acids. CDR1 is LGHNA and CDR2 is YSLEER in the germline V gene. Trimming pared 1 base from V and 6 bases from J, leaving 7 bases between. The CDR3 DNA is TGCGCCAGCAGCCAAGTTATGGGCGAGCAGTACTTC. This gives the protein CASSQVMGEQYF.

This rearrangement joins TRBV7-8 to TRBJ2-1; D is ambiguous. Between the trimmed V and J ends, which lost 6 bases and 5 bases, there was a span of 17 bases. This CDR3 contains 15 residues. From germline, CDR1 is SGHVS and CDR2 FQNEAQ. The CDR3 spells CASRSPVGPHNEQFF. DNA for the CDR3: TGTGCCAGCAGATCCCCTGTCGGCCCCCACAATGAGCAGTTCTTC.

This clonotype has only a few counts. The V gene is TRBV3-1, the J gene TRBJ1-1; D unclear. The CDR3 runs to 14 residues. CDR1 is LGHDT and CDR2 is YNNKEL in the germline V gene (reference sequence). The germline V and J ends were trimmed by 1 base and 1 base, with 7 bases remaining between them. The CDR3 is CASSQGRQNTEAFF. The CDR3 region has the DNA TGTGCCAGCAGCCAAGGCCGTCAGAACACTGAAGCTTTCTTT.

The rearrangement links TRBV7-2 to TRBJ2-1; D perhaps matches TRBD1 (6 bases). CDR3 length: 15 residues. In germline, CDR1 is SGHTA, CDR2 FQGNSA. V lost 1 base to trimming and J lost 5 bases, with 12 bases between them. The CDR3 region has the DNA TGTGCCAGCAGCTTAGGGACAGCCCTTAACAATGAGCAGTTCTTC. Amino acids: CASSLGTALNNEQFF.

This clonotype was seen more than once but under ten times. One junction end disagrees with the germline gene, perhaps due to a read error. This chain uses TRBV18 with TRBJ2-1; D is perhaps TRBD2 (5 bases). Germline CDR1 reads KGHSH; CDR2 reads LQKENI. CDR3 length equals 14 residues. In DNA form, the CDR3 reads TGTGCCGGCTCACCTGACGGGGATTACAATGAGCAGTTCTTC. Protein product: CAGSPDGDYNEQFF.

This chain uses TRBV2 with TRBJ1-2; TRBD1 agrees at 7 bases. The V gene's germline CDR1 is SNHLY and CDR2 FYNNEI. V lost 2 bases to trimming and J lost 7 bases; unmatched junction nucleotides: 4. The CDR3 loop spans 13 amino acids. CDR3 nucleotides: TGTGCCAGCAGTGAAAGACAGGGTAGTGGCTACACCTTC. Its translation: CASSERQGSGYTF.

This clonotype has a single count. The CDR3 nucleotides are TGTGCCAGCAGTTTAGCGGGAGAAAGCACAGATACGCAGTATTTT. Protein sequence: CASSLAGESTDTQYF. The chain has TRBV28 and TRBJ2-3, with TRBD2 identical over 7 bases. Germline V gives CDR1 MDHEN, CDR2 SYDVKM. V lost 2 bases, J lost 0 bases, and 2 bases stayed unmatched. This CDR3 contains 15 residues.

CDR3 bases: TGTGCCAGCACCGGACAGGGGGCTGGTCAGCCCCAGCATTTT. It codes for CASTGQGAGQPQHF. The rearrangement joins TRBV12-3 or TRBV12-4 to TRBJ1-5, with 11 bases fitting TRBD1. The CDR3 consists of 14 residues. After removal of 7 bases from V and 6 bases from J, the junction contained 5 bases not matched to a gene.

This clonotype was recorded a few times. The V call is TRBV4-2, the J call TRBJ2-1; TRBD2 matches at 9 bases. CDR1 LGHNA and CDR2 YNFKEQ come from the germline V gene. After removal of 1 base from V and 10 bases from J, the junction contained 11 bases not matched to a gene. The CDR3 length is 16 residues. Here the CDR3 DNA reads TGTGCCAGCAGCCAAGGAACTAGCGGGTTGATTGGAGAGCAGTTCTTC. This gives the protein CASSQGTSGLIGEQFF.

The rearrangement joins TRBV20-1 to TRBJ2-1; 10 bases map to TRBD2. Trimming at V came to 5 bases and at J to 2 bases, leaving 6 bases not matched to a gene. CDR3 length equals 15 residues. Germline CDR1 reads DFQATT; CDR2 reads SNEGSKA (reference sequence). CDR3 sequence (DNA): TGCAGTGCTCCCGAGCGGGGGGGTCCCTACAATGAGCAGTTCTTC. Translated, it gives CSAPERGGPYNEQFF.

V usage is TRBV3-1 and J usage is TRBJ2-5; D not certain. The ends were cut back, 1 base at V and 2 bases at J, with 5 bases in the middle. The CDR3 covers 13 residues. Germline lookup yields CDR1 LGHDT and CDR2 YNNKEL (reference sequence). The CDR3 bases are TGTGCCAGCAGCCAAGCCACGCAAGAGACCCAGTACTTC. Its protein product is CASSQATQETQYF.

The genes are TRBV6-1 and TRBJ2-7, with 10 bases matching TRBD1. The CDR3 has 14 residues. The J segment lost 4 bases and the V segment lost 11 bases, leaving 11 bases of the junction unmatched. Looked up from germline, CDR1 is MNHNS and CDR2 is SASEGT. The chain's CDR3 is CAVSARDRGYEQYV. CDR3 coding DNA: TGTGCCGTATCTGCCCGGGACAGGGGTTACGAGCAGTACGTC.

This clonotype was detected once. The chain couples TRBV5-1 to TRBJ2-5; no firm D call. V was shortened by 1 base and J by 5 bases, with 12 bases between the two germline ends. CDR3 length: 14 residues. Germline V gene lookup returns CDR1 SGHRS and CDR2 YFSETQ. For the CDR3, the DNA is TGCGCCAGCAGCTTGTCGGCTGTCGTGGAGACCCAGTACTTC. Amino acids: CASSLSAVVETQYF. Filled out from reference TRBV5-1 and TRBJ2-5, the complete variable domain reads KAGVTQTPRYLIKTRGQQVTLSCSPISGHRSVSWYQQTPGQGLQFLFEYFSETQRNKGNFPGRFSGRQFSNSRSEMNVSTLELGDSALYLCASSLSAVVETQYFGPGTRLLVL.

The genes are TRBV10-3 and TRBJ1-1, with a tentative D call TRBD1 (6 bases). Germline V CDR1 and CDR2: ENHRY, SYGVKD. Trimming removed 6 bases at V and 0 bases at J, with 11 bases between. This CDR3 has 14 amino acids. The CDR3 loop reads CAIRETGLNTEAFF. DNA for the CDR3: TGTGCCATCAGGGAAACAGGGTTGAACACTGAAGCTTTCTTT.

The J gene is TRBJ2-3, the V gene TRBV20-1; 10 nucleotides agree with TRBD2. Germline loops: CDR1 DFQATT, CDR2 SNEGSKA (reference sequence). This CDR3 contains 13 residues. J lost 7 bases, V lost 8 bases, and 9 bases had no gene match. The CDR3 is CSRSGRAENTQYF. The CDR3 DNA follows: TGCAGTAGGAGCGGGAGGGCCGAGAATACGCAGTATTTT.

CDR3 coding DNA: TGTGCCAGCTCACCAAGGGAAGGGGCCAACGGGGAGCTGTTTTTT. This gives the protein CASSPREGANGELFF. The chain recombines TRBV18 with TRBJ2-2; D might be TRBD1 (5 bases). The germline CDR1 and CDR2 sequences are KGHSH and LQKENI. Trimming removed 2 bases from V and 7 bases from J, with 14 bases in between. The CDR3 has 15 amino acids.

This clonotype came up once. The chain links TRBV6-5 to TRBJ2-1, with D perhaps matching TRBD1 or TRBD2 (5 bases each). Germline values: CDR1 MNHEY, CDR2 SVGAGI. CDR3 length: 18 amino acids. The V end was cut by 2 bases, the J end by 0 bases, with 17 bases between. For the CDR3, the DNA is TGTGCCAGCAGTTACGCTCCAAGCCGAGGGGTCTCCTACAATGAGCAGTTCTTC. The encoded protein is CASSYAPSRGVSYNEQFF.

V is TRBV7-6 and J is TRBJ1-1, with 7 nucleotides matching TRBD1. The CDR3 contains 16 residues. Germline values: CDR1 SGHVS, CDR2 FNYEAQ. Trimming removed 5 bases from V and 1 base from J; junction bases left unmatched: 10. In DNA, the CDR3 is TGTGCCAGCAGCGAAGGGACAGAAGACTGGAACACTGAAGCTTTCTTT. Residues: CASSEGTEDWNTEAFF. Complete variable domain (other parts from reference TRBV7-6 and TRBJ1-1): GAGVSQSPRYKVTKRGQDVALRCDPISGHVSLYWYRQALGQGPEFLTYFNYEAQQDKSGLPNDRFSAERPEGSISTLTIQRTEQRDSAMYRCASSEGTEDWNTEAFFGQGTRLTVV.

The V call is TRBV2, the J call TRBJ2-1; D not resolved. Germline V lookup: CDR1 SNHLY, CDR2 FYNNEI. V lost 10 bases and J lost 5, with 6 bases in between. This CDR3 region has 10 residues. The DNA for the CDR3 is TGTGCCACCAGAGACAATGAGCAGTTCTTC. Amino acid sequence: CATRDNEQFF.

V is TRBV19 and J is TRBJ2-6; no clear D. In germline, CDR1 is LNHDA, CDR2 SQIVND (reference sequence). Trimming stripped 6 bases from V and 4 bases from J, with 10 bases between. This CDR3 region has 14 residues. CDR3 amino acids: CASRTPGGANVLTF. CDR3 nucleotides: TGTGCCAGTAGGACCCCTGGAGGGGCCAACGTCCTGACTTTC.

This chain links TRBV29-1 with TRBJ2-3; TRBD2 matches 8 bases. The germline CDR1 and CDR2 sequences are SQVTM and ANQGSEA. This CDR3 comprises 13 residues. Trimming took 4 bases from V and 5 from J; bases not matched to a gene: 5. In DNA, the CDR3 is TGCAGCGTTGTCTTCCTAGCGGGAGATACGCAGTATTTT. It is translated as CSVVFLAGDTQYF.

The V and J genes are TRBV18 and TRBJ2-7; tentative D call: TRBD1 (7 bases). The CDR3 runs to 16 residues. V was cut by 3 bases and J by 6 bases, with 21 bases left in between. CDR1 and CDR2 from the germline V gene are KGHSH and LQKENI. The CDR3 reads CASSPNGGTAGSEQYF. The CDR3, as DNA: TGTGCCAGCTCACCCAATGGCGGGACAGCCGGTTCCGAGCAGTACTTC.

This clonotype was seen only once. The V and J genes are TRBV29-1 and TRBJ1-2; 8 positions agree with TRBD1. This CDR3 region has 13 residues. Germline-derived CDR1 and CDR2 are SQVTM and ANQGSEA. The V and J ends lost 6 bases and 4 bases, in that order; junction bases with no gene match: 7. The CDR3 DNA is TGCAGCGTGTCGACGACAGGGGTCTATGGCTACACCTTC. Translation gives CSVSTTGVYGYTF.

The chain is built from TRBV7-9 and TRBJ2-1, with 7 nucleotides matching TRBD1. Germline V gene data show CDR1 as SEHNR and CDR2 as FQNEAQ (reference sequence). V shed 4 bases, J shed 9 bases, and the junction held 6 bases outside the gene matches. This CDR3 is 13 amino acids long. CDR3 in DNA: TGTGCCAGCAGCTCCTCTGACAGGGCTGAGCAGTTCTTC. Its translation is CASSSSDRAEQFF.

The chain uses TRBV15 and TRBJ2-5; D unclear. Germline CDR1 and CDR2: LNHNV and YYDKDF (reference sequence). Between the trimmed V and J ends, which lost 0 bases and 0 bases, there was a span of 8 bases. The CDR3 has 15 residues. CDR3 in amino acids: CATSRDKYNQETQYF. The DNA for the CDR3 is TGTGCCACCAGCAGAGATAAATACAACCAAGAGACCCAGTACTTC. Filled out from reference TRBV15 and TRBJ2-5, the complete variable domain reads DAMVIQNPRYQVTQFGKPVTLSCSQTLNHNVMYWYQQKSSQAPKLLFHYYDKDFNNEADTPDNFQSRRPNTSFCFLDIRSPGLGDTAMYLCATSRDKYNQETQYFGPGTRLLVL.

The CDR3 here is CASSGGSQGANQPQHF. CDR3 bases: TGTGCCAGCAGTGGGGGCTCACAGGGGGCGAATCAGCCCCAGCATTTT. The chain links TRBV2 to TRBJ1-5; 9 nucleotides line up with TRBD1. The CDR3 is 16 amino acids. Germline lookup yields CDR1 SNHLY and CDR2 FYNNEI. V was clipped by 4 bases and J by 4 bases; unmatched bases: 8.